This TCR beta chain was obtained from a study of CD8+CD57+ T cells in acquired aplastic anemia. Looking at the study overall: Yields of DNA that came from sorted CD4+ and CD8+ cells averaged roughly 3 ug.

With 4 bases clipped from V and 3 bases from J, the junction kept 4 bases outside the gene matches. This CDR3 region has 14 residues. Looked up from germline, CDR1 is MNHEY and CDR2 is SMNVEV (reference sequence). Investigators profiled TCR beta VDJ and CDR3 from genomic DNA template. TCRdb re-called the reads through MiXCR, storing one row per CDR3 protein. This sample has around 150,000 distinct CDR3 sequences, with less than 45% found just once. The chain links TRBV27 to TRBJ2-3; the match to TRBD2 covers 7 bases. The sequenced sample was sorted CD4+, CD8+, or CD8+CD57+ T cells (not recorded which) from PBMCs. The origin of this receptor is a human donor in good health, serving as a control. CDR3 residues: CASSSGLLTDTQYF. In DNA, the CDR3 is TGTGCCAGCAGTTCGGGACTACTTACAGATACGCAGTATTTT.